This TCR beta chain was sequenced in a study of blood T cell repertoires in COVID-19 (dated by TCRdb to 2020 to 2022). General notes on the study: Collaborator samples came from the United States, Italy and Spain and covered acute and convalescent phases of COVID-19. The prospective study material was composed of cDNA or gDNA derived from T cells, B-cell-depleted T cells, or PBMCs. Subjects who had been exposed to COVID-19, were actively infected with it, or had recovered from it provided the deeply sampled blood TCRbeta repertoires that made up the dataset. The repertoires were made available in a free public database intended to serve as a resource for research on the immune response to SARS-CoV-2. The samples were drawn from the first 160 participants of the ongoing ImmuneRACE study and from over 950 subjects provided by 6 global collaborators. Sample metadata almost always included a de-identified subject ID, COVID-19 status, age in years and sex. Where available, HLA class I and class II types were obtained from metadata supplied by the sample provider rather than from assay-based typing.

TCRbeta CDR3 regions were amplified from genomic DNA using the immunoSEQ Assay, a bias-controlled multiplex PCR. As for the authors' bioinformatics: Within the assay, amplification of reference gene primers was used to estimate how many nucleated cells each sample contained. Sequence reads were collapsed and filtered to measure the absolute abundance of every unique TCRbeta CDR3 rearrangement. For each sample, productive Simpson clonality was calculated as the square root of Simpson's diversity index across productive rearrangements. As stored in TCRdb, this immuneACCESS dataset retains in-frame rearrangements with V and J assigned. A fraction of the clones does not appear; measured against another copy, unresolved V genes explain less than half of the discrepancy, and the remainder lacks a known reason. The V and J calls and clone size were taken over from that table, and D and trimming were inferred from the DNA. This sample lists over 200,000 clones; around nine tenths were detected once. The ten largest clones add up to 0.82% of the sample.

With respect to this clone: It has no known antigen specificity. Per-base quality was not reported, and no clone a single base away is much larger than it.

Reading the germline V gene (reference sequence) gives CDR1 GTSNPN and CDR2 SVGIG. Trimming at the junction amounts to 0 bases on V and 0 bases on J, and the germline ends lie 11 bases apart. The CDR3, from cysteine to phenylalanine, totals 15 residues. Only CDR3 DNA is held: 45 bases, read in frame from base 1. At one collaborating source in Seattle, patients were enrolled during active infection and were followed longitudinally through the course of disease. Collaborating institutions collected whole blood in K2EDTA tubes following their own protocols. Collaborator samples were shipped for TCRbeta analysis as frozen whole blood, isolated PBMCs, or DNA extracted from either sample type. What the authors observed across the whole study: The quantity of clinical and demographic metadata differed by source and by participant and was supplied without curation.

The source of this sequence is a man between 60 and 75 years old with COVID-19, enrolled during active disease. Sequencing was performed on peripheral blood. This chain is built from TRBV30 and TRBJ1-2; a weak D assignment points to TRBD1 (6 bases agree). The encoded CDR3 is CAWSVQGATNYGYTF. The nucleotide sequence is TGTGCCTGGAGTGTACAGGGAGCTACTAACTATGGCTACACCTTC.